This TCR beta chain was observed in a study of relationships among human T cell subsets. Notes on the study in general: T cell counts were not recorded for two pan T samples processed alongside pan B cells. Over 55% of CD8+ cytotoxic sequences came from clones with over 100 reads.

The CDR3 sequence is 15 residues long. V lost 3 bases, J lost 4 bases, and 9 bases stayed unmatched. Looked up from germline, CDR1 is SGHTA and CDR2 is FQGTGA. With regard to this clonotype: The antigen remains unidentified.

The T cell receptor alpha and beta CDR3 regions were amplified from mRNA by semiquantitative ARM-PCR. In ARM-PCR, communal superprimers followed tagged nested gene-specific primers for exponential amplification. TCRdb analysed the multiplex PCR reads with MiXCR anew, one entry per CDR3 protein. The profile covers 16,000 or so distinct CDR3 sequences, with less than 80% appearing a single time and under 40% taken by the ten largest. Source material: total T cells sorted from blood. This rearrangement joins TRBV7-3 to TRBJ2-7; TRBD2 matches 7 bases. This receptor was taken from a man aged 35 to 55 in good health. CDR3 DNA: TGTGCCAGCAGCTTCCTGGGGGGGGAAGGATACGAGCAGTACTTC. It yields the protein CASSFLGGEGYEQYF.